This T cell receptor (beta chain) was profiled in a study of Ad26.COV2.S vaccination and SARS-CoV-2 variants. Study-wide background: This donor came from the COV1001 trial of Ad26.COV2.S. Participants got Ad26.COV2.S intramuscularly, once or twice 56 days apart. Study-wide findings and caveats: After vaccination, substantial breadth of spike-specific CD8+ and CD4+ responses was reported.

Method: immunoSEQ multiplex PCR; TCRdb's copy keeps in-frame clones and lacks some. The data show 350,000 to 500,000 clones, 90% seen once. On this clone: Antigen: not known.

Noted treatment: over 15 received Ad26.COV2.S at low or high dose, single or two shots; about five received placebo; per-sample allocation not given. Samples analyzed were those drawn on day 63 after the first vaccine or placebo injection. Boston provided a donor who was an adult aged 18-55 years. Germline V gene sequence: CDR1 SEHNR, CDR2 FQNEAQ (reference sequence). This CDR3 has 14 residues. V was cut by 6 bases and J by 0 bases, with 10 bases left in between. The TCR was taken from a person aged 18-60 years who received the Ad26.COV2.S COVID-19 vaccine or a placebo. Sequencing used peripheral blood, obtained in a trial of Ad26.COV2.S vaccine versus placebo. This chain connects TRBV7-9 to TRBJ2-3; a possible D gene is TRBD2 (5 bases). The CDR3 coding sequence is TGTGCCAGCAGGAGCGGAACCAGCACAGATACGCAGTATTTT. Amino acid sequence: CASRSGTSTDTQYF.